This T cell receptor (beta chain) stems from a study of cytomegalovirus exposure and HLA in healthy donors. The CDR3 is 14 residues long. The J segment lost 8 bases and the V segment lost 6 bases, leaving 8 bases of the junction unmatched. The germline V gene encodes CDR1 LNHDA and CDR2 SQIVND (reference sequence). PCR primers comprised 60 Vbeta and 13 Jbeta primers. The assay was immunoSEQ multiplex PCR, and TCRdb's table has in-frame clones only and misses some. The data hold 130,000 or so clones, with roughly 74% observed a single time. Material for sequencing was PBMCs. The chain joins TRBV19 to TRBJ2-1; 9 nucleotides match TRBD1. This receptor was identified in a man in his forties in good health and CMV-seronegative. CDR3 bases: TGTGCCAGTAGAAGGGGACAGGGCCTCGATGAGCAGTTCTTC. This encodes CASRRGQGLDEQFF.